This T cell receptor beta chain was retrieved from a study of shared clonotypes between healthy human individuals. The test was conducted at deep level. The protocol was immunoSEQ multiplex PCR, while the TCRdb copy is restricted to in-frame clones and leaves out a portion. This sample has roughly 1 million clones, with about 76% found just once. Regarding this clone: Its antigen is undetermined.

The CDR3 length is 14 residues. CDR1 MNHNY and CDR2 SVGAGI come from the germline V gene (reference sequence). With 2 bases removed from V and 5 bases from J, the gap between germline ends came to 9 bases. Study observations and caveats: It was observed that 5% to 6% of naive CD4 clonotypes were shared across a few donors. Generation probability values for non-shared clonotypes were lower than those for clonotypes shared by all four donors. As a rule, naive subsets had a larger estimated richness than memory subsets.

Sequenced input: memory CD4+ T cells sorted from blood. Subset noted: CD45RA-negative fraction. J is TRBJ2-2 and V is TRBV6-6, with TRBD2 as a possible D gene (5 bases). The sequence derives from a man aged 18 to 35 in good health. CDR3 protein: CASSYTRQTGELFF. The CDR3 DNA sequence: TGTGCCAGCAGTTACACTAGACAAACCGGGGAGCTGTTTTTT.